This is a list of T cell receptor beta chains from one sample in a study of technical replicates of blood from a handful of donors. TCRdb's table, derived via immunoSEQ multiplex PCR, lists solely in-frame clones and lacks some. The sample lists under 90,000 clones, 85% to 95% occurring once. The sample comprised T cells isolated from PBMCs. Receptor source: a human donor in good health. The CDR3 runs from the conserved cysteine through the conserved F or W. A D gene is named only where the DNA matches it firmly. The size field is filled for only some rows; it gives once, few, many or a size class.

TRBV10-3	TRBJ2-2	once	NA	TGTGCCATCACCGGTAGGAGAGATACGAACACCGGGGAGCTGTTTTTT	CAITGRRDTNTGELFF
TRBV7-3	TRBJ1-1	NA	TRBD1	TGTGCCAGCAGCCGACAGGGGGGTTATCAAGCTTTCTTT	CASSRQGGYQAFF
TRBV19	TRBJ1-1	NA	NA	TGTGCCAGTGGACAGCTCAGAAAAAACACTGAAGCTTTCTTT	CASGQLRKNTEAFF
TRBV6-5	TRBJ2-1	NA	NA	TGTGCCAGCAGTCCGACTGGAAACAATGAGCAGTTCTTC	CASSPTGNNEQFF
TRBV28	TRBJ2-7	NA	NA	TGTGCCAGCAGTTTATTACAGACCGACGCCTACGAGCAGTACTTC	CASSLLQTDAYEQYF
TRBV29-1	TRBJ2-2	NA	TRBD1	TGCAGCGTTGAAGACAAGGGGGCTGGGGGCACCGGGGAGCTGTTTTTT	CSVEDKGAGGTGELFF
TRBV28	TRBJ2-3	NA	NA	TGTGCCAGCAGTTCACCATCGACTAGTTACACAGATACGCAGTATTTT	CASSSPSTSYTDTQYF
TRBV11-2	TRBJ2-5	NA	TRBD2	TGTGCCAGCAGAGGACTAGCGGGGATCCAAGAGACCCAGTACTTC	CASRGLAGIQETQYF
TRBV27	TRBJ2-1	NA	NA	TGTGCCAGCAGTTTTTCTGGCGGTTCCTACAATGAGCAGTTCTTC	CASSFSGGSYNEQFF
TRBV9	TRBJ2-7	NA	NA	TGTGCCAGCAGCGTAGGGAAGCGACGGGACGAGCAGTACTTC	CASSVGKRRDEQYF
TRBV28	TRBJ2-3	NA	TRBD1	TGTGCCAGCAGCCCTTTACAGGGGATGCTCACAGATACGCAGTATTTT	CASSPLQGMLTDTQYF
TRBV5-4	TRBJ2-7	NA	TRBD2	TGTGCCAGCAGCTCTGCTAGCGGGGGATACGAGCAGTACTTC	CASSSASGGYEQYF
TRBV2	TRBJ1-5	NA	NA	TGTGCCAGCAGTGAAAGACAGAATAGCAATCAGCCCCAGCATTTT	CASSERQNSNQPQHF
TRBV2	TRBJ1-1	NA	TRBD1	TGTGCCGCCCCCGGGACAGGGGACACTGAAGCTTTCTTT	CAAPGTGDTEAFF
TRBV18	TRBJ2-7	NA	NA	TGTGCCAGCTCACCCCACCCGGGAGTACGCTCCTACGAGCAGTACTTC	CASSPHPGVRSYEQYF
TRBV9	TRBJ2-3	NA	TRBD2	TGTGCCAGCAGCGTTAGGCTAGCGGGAGCTATGGGGCGGACAGATACGCAGTATTTT	CASSVRLAGAMGRTDTQYF
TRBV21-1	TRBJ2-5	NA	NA	TGTGCCAGCAGCCAAGACGACGGGAGGGCCCTAGAGACCCAGTACTTC	CASSQDDGRALETQYF
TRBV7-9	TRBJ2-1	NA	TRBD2	TGTGCCAGCAGCCCGACTAGCGGTACCTACAATGAGCAGTTCTTC	CASSPTSGTYNEQFF
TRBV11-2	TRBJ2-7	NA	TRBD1	TGTGCCAGCAGCTTTGACAGGGTCTACGAGCAGTACTTC	CASSFDRVYEQYF
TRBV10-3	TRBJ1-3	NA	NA	TGTGCCATCAGTGAGCCGCGGGATGGAAACACCATATATTTT	CAISEPRDGNTIYF
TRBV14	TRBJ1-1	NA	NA	TGTGCCAGCAGCCAAGCCCGAAGACTGCAGCTCAACACTGAAGCTTTCTTT	CASSQARRLQLNTEAFF
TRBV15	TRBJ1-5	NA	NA	TGTGCCACTCGGCCGGGTTTCAATCAGCCCCAGCATTTT	CATRPGFNQPQHF
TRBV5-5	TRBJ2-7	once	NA	TGTGCCAGCAGCTTGGAGTGGGGCGCCCGATATTACGAGCAGTACTTC	CASSLEWGARYYEQYF
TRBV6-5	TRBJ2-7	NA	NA	TGTGCCAGCAGTTACTCTTCTCCCTACGAGCAGTACTTC	CASSYSSPYEQYF
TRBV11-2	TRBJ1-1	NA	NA	TGTGCCAGCAGTGAGACACTGAACACTGAAGCTTTCTTT	CASSETLNTEAFF
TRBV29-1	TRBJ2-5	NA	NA	TGCAGCGTTGAGTTGTTCAGGCAGCAAGAGACCCAGTACTTC	CSVELFRQQETQYF
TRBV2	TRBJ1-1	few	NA	TGTGCCAGGTCGGTCCCAGGAAACACTGAAGCTTTCTTT	CARSVPGNTEAFF
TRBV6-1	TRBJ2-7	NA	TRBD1	TGTGCCAGCAGTGACGGACAGGGGAGCTCCTACGAGCAGTACTTC	CASSDGQGSSYEQYF
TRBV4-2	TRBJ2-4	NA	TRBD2	TGTGCCAGCAGTAGCGGGGGGGCAAACATTCAGTACTTC	CASSSGGANIQYF
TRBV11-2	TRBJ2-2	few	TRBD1	TGTGCCAGCAGCTTAGAGACAGGGGGACTGTTTTTT	CASSLETGGLFF
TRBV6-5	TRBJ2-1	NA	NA	TGTGCCAGCAGTTACAGGGGAAGCAATGAGCAGTTCTTC	CASSYRGSNEQFF
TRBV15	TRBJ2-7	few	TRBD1	TGTGCCACCAGCAGGGGATGGGACAGGGGATTGTCCTACGAGCAGTACTTC	CATSRGWDRGLSYEQYF
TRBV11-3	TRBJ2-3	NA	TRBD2	TGTGCCAGCAGCTTAGACGGACTAGCGGGGGGAACAGATACGCAGTATTTT	CASSLDGLAGGTDTQYF
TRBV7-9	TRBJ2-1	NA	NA	TGTGCCAGCAGCCCCGTAGAGCGAATGTACAATGAGCAGTTCTTC	CASSPVERMYNEQFF
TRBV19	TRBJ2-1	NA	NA	TGTGCCAGCCGGGACATGAGCTCCTACAATGAGCAGTTCTTC	CASRDMSSYNEQFF
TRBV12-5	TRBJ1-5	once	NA	TGTGCTAGTGATTCAGACAGCCATCAGCCCCAGCATTTT	CASDSDSHQPQHF
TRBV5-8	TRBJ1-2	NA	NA	TGTGCCAGCAGCCGCCTTGGAGGGCAGAATAACTATGGCTACACCTTC	CASSRLGGQNNYGYTF
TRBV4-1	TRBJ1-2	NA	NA	TGCGCCAGCAGCCAGGGGGCAGTAAATGGCTACACCTTC	CASSQGAVNGYTF
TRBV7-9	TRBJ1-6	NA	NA	TGTGCCAGTTCAGGGGCGGAATATCATAATTCACCCCTCCACTTT	CASSGAEYHNSPLHF
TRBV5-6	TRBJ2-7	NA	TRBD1	TGTGCCAGCAGCACCGGGACAGGGTTACTCTACGAGCAGTACTTC	CASSTGTGLLYEQYF
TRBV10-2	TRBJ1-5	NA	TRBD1	TGCGCCAGCTCAGGGGGTAGCAATCAGCCCCAGCATTTT	CASSGGSNQPQHF
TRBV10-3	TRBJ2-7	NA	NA	TGTGCCATCAGTGATCGACAAAATTCCTACGAGCAGTACTTC	CAISDRQNSYEQYF